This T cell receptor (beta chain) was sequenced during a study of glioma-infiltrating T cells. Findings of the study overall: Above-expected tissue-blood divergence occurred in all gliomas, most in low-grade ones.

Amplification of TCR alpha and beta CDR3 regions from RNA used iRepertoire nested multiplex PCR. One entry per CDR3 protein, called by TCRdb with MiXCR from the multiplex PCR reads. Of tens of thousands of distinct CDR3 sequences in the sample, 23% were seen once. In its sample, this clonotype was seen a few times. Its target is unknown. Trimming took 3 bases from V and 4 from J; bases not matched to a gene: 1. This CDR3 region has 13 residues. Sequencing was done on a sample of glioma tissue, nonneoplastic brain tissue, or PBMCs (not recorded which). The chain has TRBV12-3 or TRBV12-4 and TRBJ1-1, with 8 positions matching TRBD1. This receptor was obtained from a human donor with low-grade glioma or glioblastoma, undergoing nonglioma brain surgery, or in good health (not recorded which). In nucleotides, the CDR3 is TGTGCCAGCAGTTTGACAGGGGTCACTGAAGCTTTCTTT. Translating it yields CASSLTGVTEAFF.